Listed below are T cell receptor beta chains from one sample, sequenced in a study of T cell changes during pregnancy in multiple sclerosis. Generated by immunoSEQ multiplex PCR, the TCRdb table keeps only in-frame clones and is missing some. The data contain under 75,000 clones, 85% to 95% of them seen just once; the ten biggest clones take up 3.2%. The sample in question was CD8+ T cells from peripheral blood mononuclear cells, obtained in the second trimester of pregnancy. Receptors originate from a female donor with multiple sclerosis, enrolled in a pregnancy study. The CDR3 runs from the conserved cysteine through the conserved F or W. The D gene is left open where the match is weak. A clone size is listed for some rows: how often the clone was seen (once, few, many), or a class if it is expanded.

>TRBV9|NA|TRBD2|TRBJ2-2
TGTGCCAGCAGCCAAAGCGGGAGGGCGAGAAACGGGGAGCTGTTTTTT
CASSQSGRARNGELFF
>TRBV6-6|NA|TRBD1|TRBJ2-5
TGTGCCAGCAGCACCGGGACAGGGAGGGAGACCCAGTACTTC
CASSTGTGRETQYF
>TRBV19|once|TRBD1|TRBJ2-2
TGTGCCAGTAGGCCGACAGGGTACGGGGAGCTGTTTTTT
CASRPTGYGELFF
>TRBV5-4|NA|NA|TRBJ2-3
TGTGCCAGCAGCGCAGCCTTGACTAGCACAGATACGCAGTATTTT
CASSAALTSTDTQYF
>TRBV5-4|NA|TRBD2|TRBJ2-5
TGTGCCAGCAGCTTGGGGGAGACTAGCGCTCGGGTGGCCCAGTACTTC
CASSLGETSARVAQYF
>TRBV10-3|NA|NA|TRBJ1-1
TGTGCCATCAGTGAGCCTGTTCAGGGGCTGAACACTGAAGCTTTCTTT
CAISEPVQGLNTEAFF
>TRBV7-8|NA|NA|TRBJ1-1
TGTGCCAGCAGCATGTACGGGGGTAACACTGAAGCTTTCTTT
CASSMYGGNTEAFF
>TRBV29-1|few|TRBD2|TRBJ2-7
TGCAGCGTTCCCGGCGGGGGGCAGGTGCAGTACTTC
CSVPGGGQVQYF
>TRBV10-1|NA|NA|TRBJ1-5
TGCGCCAGCAGGAAAGTTCCCTCCGGGGGGAGGAATCAGCCCCAGCATTTT
CASRKVPSGGRNQPQHF
>TRBV28|NA|NA|TRBJ2-7
TGTGCCAGCAGTTTCGGGGGAGCCGAGCAGTACTTC
CASSFGGAEQYF
>TRBV7-6|NA|TRBD2|TRBJ2-7
TGTGCCAGCAGCCAACTCCCGGGCGGGACTACCTACGAGCAGTACTTC
CASSQLPGGTTYEQYF
>TRBV19|NA|TRBD1|TRBJ1-2
TGTGCCAGTAGTACCAGGGGGCCTCGCTATGGCTACACCTTC
CASSTRGPRYGYTF